A selection of T cell receptor beta chains follows, all from one sample in a study of blood T cells in healthy people across ages. TCRdb used MiXCR to reprocess the 5' RACE reads, holding one entry per CDR3 protein. The sample shows about 1.7 million distinct CDR3 sequences, about 30% of them seen only once. The sequenced sample consisted of blood. These receptors all stem from a woman aged 25 to 39 in good health. The CDR3 runs from the conserved cysteine through the conserved F or W. The order of the fields is CDR3 protein, CDR3 DNA, clone size, J gene, V gene, D gene. D genes are given only for firm matches. Not every row has a clone size; where given, it reads once, few, many or a size class.

CATSRDGDSEKLFF | TGTGCCACCAGCAGAGATGGGGATAGTGAAAAACTGTTTTTT | . | TRBJ1-4 | TRBV15 | .
CTSSLEFLAGDEQYF | TGTACCAGCAGCTTAGAATTCCTAGCGGGAGACGAGCAGTACTTT | . | TRBJ2-7 | TRBV7-2 | TRBD2
CSASVAGRGQETQYF | TGCAGTGCTAGCGTGGCAGGGAGAGGCCAAGAGACCCAGTACTTC | . | TRBJ2-5 | TRBV20-1 | .
CASSLSLTGGPNEQFF | TGTGCCAGCAGTTTATCTTTGACGGGAGGGCCAAATGAGCAGTTCTTC | . | TRBJ2-1 | TRBV27 | TRBD2
CASSIGENYGYTF | TGTGCCAGTAGTATCGGAGAGAACTATGGCTACACCTTC | few | TRBJ1-2 | TRBV19 | .
CASGLFGTEAFF | TGTGCTAGTGGTTTATTTGGAACTGAAGCTTTCTTT | . | TRBJ1-1 | TRBV12-5 | .
CSALWTGRFEEQFF | TGCAGTGCCCTATGGACAGGGAGGTTCGAGGAGCAGTTCTTC | . | TRBJ2-1 | TRBV20-1 | TRBD1
CASSLRKGTDTQYF | TGTGCCAGCAGCTTAAGGAAAGGCACAGATACGCAGTATTTT | . | TRBJ2-3 | TRBV7-2 | .
CASGKTDSYGYTF | TGTGCCAGCGGAAAGACAGATTCCTATGGCTACACCTTC | many | TRBJ1-2 | TRBV6-1 | .
CASSVVSSNSPLHF | TGTGCCAGCAGTGTGGTTAGTTCTAATTCACCCCTCCACTTT | . | TRBJ1-6 | TRBV6-4 | .
CATSGHPNTEAFF | TGTGCCACCAGTGGCCACCCGAACACTGAAGCTTTCTTT | . | TRBJ1-1 | TRBV24-1 | .
CASSSPTNHNEQFF | TGTGCCAGCAGCTCTCCCACGAACCACAATGAGCAGTTCTTC | few | TRBJ2-1 | TRBV7-6 | .
CASSLTLSEETQYF | TGTGCCAGCAGCTTGACGCTATCAGAAGAGACCCAGTACTTC | . | TRBJ2-5 | TRBV5-5 | .
CASVPPRGYEQYF | TGTGCTAGTGTTCCCCCGCGGGGCTACGAGCAGTACTTC | few | TRBJ2-7 | TRBV12-5 | .
CASSAPGGEKLFF | TGTGCCAGCAGCGCCCCGGGGGGTGAAAAACTGTTTTTT | . | TRBJ1-4 | TRBV7-8 | .
CASSRPGGYGYTF | TGTGCCAGCAGCCGGCCGGGAGGCTATGGCTACACCTTC | few | TRBJ1-2 | TRBV11-2 | .
CSARVAPALAEQFF | TGCAGTGCTAGAGTGGCTCCGGCACTTGCGGAGCAGTTCTTC | few | TRBJ2-1 | TRBV20-1 | .
CASKETGNEKLFF | TGTGCCAGCAAGGAAACGGGGAATGAAAAACTGTTTTTT | few | TRBJ1-4 | TRBV7-9 | .
CASSSKGGRDTQYF | TGTGCCAGCAGCTCGAAGGGAGGCCGAGATACGCAGTATTTT | few | TRBJ2-3 | TRBV7-3 | .
CASTNYYNEQFF | TGTGCCAGCACTAACTACTACAATGAGCAGTTCTTC | once | TRBJ2-1 | TRBV2 | .
CASSQEESYGYTF | TGTGCCAGCAGCCAAGAGGAGAGCTATGGCTACACCTTC | many | TRBJ1-2 | TRBV4-2 | .
CASSTGQVNYGYTF | TGTGCCAGCAGCACGGGACAGGTTAACTATGGCTACACCTTC | few | TRBJ1-2 | TRBV27 | TRBD1
CATSREGRVHSNQPQHF | TGTGCCACCAGCAGAGAGGGGAGAGTTCATAGCAATCAGCCCCAGCATTTT | . | TRBJ1-5 | TRBV15 | .
CASSVGTNENIQYF | TGTGCCAGCAGCGTAGGAACCAACGAAAACATTCAGTACTTC | . | TRBJ2-4 | TRBV9 | .
CASSFTAYEQYF | TGTGCCAGCAGCTTTACGGCCTACGAGCAGTACTTC | . | TRBJ2-7 | TRBV7-9 | .
CSVFDSADGYTF | TGCAGCGTCTTCGACAGTGCTGATGGCTACACCTTC | many | TRBJ1-2 | TRBV29-1 | .
CASTSLAGSYEQYF | TGTGCCAGCACCTCCCTGGCGGGGTCCTACGAGCAGTACTTC | . | TRBJ2-7 | TRBV28 | .
CASSWASGSSYNEQFF | TGCGCCAGCAGCTGGGCGAGCGGGAGCTCCTACAATGAGCAGTTCTTC | . | TRBJ2-1 | TRBV5-1 | TRBD2
CASSLARLGTYEQYF | TGTGCCAGCAGCTTAGCCCGGTTAGGGACCTACGAGCAGTACTTC | few | TRBJ2-7 | TRBV7-2 | .
CSVDLGAHTEAFF | TGCAGCGTTGATCTGGGGGCACACACTGAAGCTTTCTTT | few | TRBJ1-1 | TRBV29-1 | .
CASSLSGLFSDTQYF | TGCGCCAGCAGCTTGTCGGGACTATTTTCAGATACGCAGTATTTT | . | TRBJ2-3 | TRBV5-1 | TRBD2
CSVDSLLGGYTF | TGCAGCGTTGACTCCCTACTGGGTGGCTACACCTTC | few | TRBJ1-2 | TRBV29-1 | .
CASSQDQMTYNEQFF | TGTGCCAGCAGCCAAGATCAAATGACGTACAATGAGCAGTTCTTC | few | TRBJ2-1 | TRBV3-1 | .
CASSLVSRGKTQYF | TGTGCCAGCAGTTTAGTTTCGCGGGGAAAGACCCAGTACTTC | many | TRBJ2-5 | TRBV28 | .
CAWTQNSYNEQFF | TGTGCCTGGACACAGAACTCCTACAATGAGCAGTTCTTC | . | TRBJ2-1 | TRBV30 | .
CASSQQEGLAGIAEQYF | TGTGCCAGCAGCCAACAAGAGGGACTAGCAGGCATAGCGGAGCAGTACTTC | . | TRBJ2-5 | TRBV7-9 | TRBD2
CSARGGPAYEQYF | TGCAGTGCTAGGGGGGGACCTGCCTACGAGCAGTACTTC | . | TRBJ2-7 | TRBV20-1 | .
CASSSNPAGTQETQYF | TGTGCCAGCTCATCAAATCCAGCGGGAACCCAAGAGACCCAGTACTTC | . | TRBJ2-5 | TRBV18 | TRBD2
CASSLEAGGPGVDEQYF | TGTGCCAGCAGTTTAGAAGCGGGGGGACCGGGGGTGGACGAGCAGTACTTC | few | TRBJ2-7 | TRBV28 | TRBD2
CASSKGVQGYEQYF | TGTGCCAGTAGTAAGGGGGTCCAGGGCTACGAGCAGTACTTC | few | TRBJ2-7 | TRBV19 | .